This T cell receptor (beta chain) was captured in a study of identifying expanded T cells in peripheral blood. The study, taken as a whole, reports: Roughly two-week clone count variance significantly increased as total template count grew. Over around two and four weeks, about 15 and 19 clones changed, versus more than 1 between replicates.

Some clones are missing from TCRdb's copy, which holds only in-frame ones; the method was immunoSEQ multiplex PCR. The repertoire holds about 120,000 clones, roughly 80% seen once, with more than 2.5% in the top ten. Collection occurred without any documented infections or immune events in donors. As concerns this clone: Its specificity is not known.

Germline values: CDR1 SGHVS, CDR2 FNYEAQ. The V and J ends lost 4 bases and 11 bases respectively, with 23 bases between them. The CDR3 consists of 15 residues. The V gene is TRBV7-6, the J gene TRBJ1-1, with unresolved D. Sequencing used blood. The receptor comes from a person aged 18-70 years in good health. CDR3 sequence reads: CASSSEPQPPLGAFF. CDR3 DNA: TGTGCCAGCAGCTCGGAGCCACAGCCACCCCTTGGCGCTTTCTTT.